This T cell receptor (beta chain) was captured in a study of identical twins. Concerning this clonotype: Its antigen is as yet unknown.

General study findings and limits: The presence of invariant MAIT and iNKT cells could partly confound analyses of zero-insertion sequences.

One entry per CDR3 protein results from TCRdb running MiXCR on the 5' RACE reads. The data show 550,000 to 700,000 distinct CDR3 sequences, 21% seen once. The same data also went into a second study, on T cells expressing NK-cell markers. From that study: Sequencing of TCR beta repertoires drew on sorted CD3+CD56+NKG2C+, CD3+CD56+NKG2C- and CD3+CD56-NKG2C+ T cells.

The clonotype originates from a woman aged 18-30 years in good health. The sample was PBMCs.

In DNA form, the CDR3 reads TGCGCCAGCAGTGAGGTGAACACCGGGGAGCTGTTTTTT. This encodes CASSEVNTGELFF. The chain carries TRBV5-1 and TRBJ2-2, with unresolved D. The CDR3 has 13 amino acids. V lost 5 bases and J lost 1, with 6 bases in between. The germline CDR1 and CDR2 sequences are SGHRS and YFSETQ.